A selection of T cell receptor beta chains follows, all from one sample in a study of cytomegalovirus exposure and HLA in healthy donors. This table comes from immunoSEQ multiplex PCR, and its TCRdb copy is limited to in-frame clones, with some not included. This sample's clone table lists 20,000 to 25,000 clones. The source material was PBMCs. The receptors derive from a man in his 60s in good health and CMV-seropositive. CDR3s include the opening cysteine and the closing phenylalanine or tryptophan. A D gene is named only where the DNA matches it firmly.

13	.	TRBV6-1	TRBJ1-2	CASSGRTAYGYTF	TGTGCCAGCAGTGGTCGGACTGCCTATGGCTACACCTTC
14	TRBD2	TRBV5-6	TRBJ2-7	CASTTGGGLYEQYF	TGTGCCAGCACCACTGGCGGGGGGCTCTACGAGCAGTACTTC
11	.	TRBV30	TRBJ2-7	CAWSQGYEQYF	TGTGCCTGGTCTCAGGGTTACGAGCAGTACTTC
17	TRBD2	TRBV4-1	TRBJ2-2	CASSQGLAGSEVGELFF	TGCGCCAGCAGCCAAGGACTAGCGGGATCAGAGGTCGGGGAGCTGTTTTTT
16	.	TRBV30	TRBJ2-2	CAWSVRGRLHTGELFF	TGTGCCTGGAGTGTACGGGGGAGGCTACACACCGGGGAGCTGTTTTTT
15	.	TRBV29-1	TRBJ2-5	CSVGGIQSRQETQYF	TGCAGCGTTGGCGGGATCCAATCTAGACAAGAGACCCAGTACTTC
12	.	TRBV6-1	TRBJ2-5	CASTRAGETQYF	TGTGCCAGCACCAGGGCCGGGGAGACCCAGTACTTC
15	TRBD2	TRBV7-2	TRBJ2-7	CASSPLAGGSYEQYF	TGTGCCAGCAGCCCCCTAGCGGGAGGATCCTACGAGCAGTACTTC
18	TRBD1	TRBV14	TRBJ2-7	CASSHTRRPGQDSYEQYF	TGTGCCAGCAGCCACACAAGGCGACCGGGACAGGATTCCTACGAGCAGTACTTC
13	.	TRBV5-6	TRBJ2-5	CASSDDLQETQYF	TGTGCCAGCAGCGATGACTTACAAGAGACCCAGTACTTC
14	TRBD1	TRBV6-5	TRBJ2-7	CASSTTGGFYEQYF	TGTGCCAGCAGTACGACAGGGGGTTTCTACGAGCAGTACTTC
12	.	TRBV7-9	TRBJ2-7	CASSGGGLEQYF	TGTGCCAGCAGCGGAGGAGGTCTCGAGCAGTACTTC
14	.	TRBV30	TRBJ1-2	CAWSVGRANYGYTF	TGTGCCTGGAGTGTAGGGCGGGCTAACTACGGCTACACCTTC
16	TRBD2	TRBV7-9	TRBJ2-5	CASSYGSSGGQETQYF	TGTGCCAGCAGCTACGGGAGTAGCGGGGGACAAGAGACCCAGTACTTC
14	TRBD1	TRBV19	TRBJ1-1	CASSYDRGNTEAFF	TGTGCCAGTAGTTACGACAGGGGGAACACTGAAGCTTTCTTT
14	.	TRBV5-1	TRBJ2-2	CASSQTYHTGELFF	TGCGCCAGCAGCCAAACTTACCACACCGGGGAGCTGTTTTTT
18	TRBD1	TRBV5-1	TRBJ2-1	CASSSPLRGQDLLNEQFF	TGCGCCAGCAGCTCCCCCCTCCGGGGACAGGATCTCTTGAATGAGCAGTTCTTC
14	.	TRBV5-1	TRBJ2-7	CASSRFTGSYEQYF	TGCGCCAGCAGCCGTTTCACAGGCTCCTACGAGCAGTACTTC
14	TRBD1	TRBV18	TRBJ1-2	CASSQETGGGGYTF	TGTGCCAGCTCGCAAGAAACAGGGGGCGGTGGCTACACCTTC
16	TRBD1	TRBV7-2	TRBJ1-2	CASSPGVGTANYGYTF	TGTGCCAGCAGCCCCGGGGTAGGGACAGCCAACTATGGCTACACCTTC
15	TRBD1	TRBV18	TRBJ1-5	CASSQGTALNQPQHF	TGTGCCAGCTCCCAAGGGACAGCACTCAATCAGCCCCAGCATTTT
14	TRBD1	TRBV6-5	TRBJ1-1	CASSYRQGYTEAFF	TGTGCCAGCAGTTACCGACAGGGATACACTGAAGCTTTCTTT